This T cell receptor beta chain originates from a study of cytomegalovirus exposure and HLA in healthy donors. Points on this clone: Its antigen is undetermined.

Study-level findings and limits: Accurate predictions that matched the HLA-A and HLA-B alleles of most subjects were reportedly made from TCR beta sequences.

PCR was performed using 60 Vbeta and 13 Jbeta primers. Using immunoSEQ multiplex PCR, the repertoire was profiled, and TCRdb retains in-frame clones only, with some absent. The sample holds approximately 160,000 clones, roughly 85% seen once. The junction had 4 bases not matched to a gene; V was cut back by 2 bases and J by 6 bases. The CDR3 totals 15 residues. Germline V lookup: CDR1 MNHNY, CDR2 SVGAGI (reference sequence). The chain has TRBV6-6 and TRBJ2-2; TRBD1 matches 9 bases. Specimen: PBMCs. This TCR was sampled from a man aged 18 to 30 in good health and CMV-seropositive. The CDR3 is CASSYGDREPGELFF. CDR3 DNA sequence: TGTGCCAGCAGTTACGGGGACAGGGAGCCCGGGGAGCTGTTTTTT.